Listed below are T cell receptor beta chains from one sample, sequenced in a study of T cells in narcolepsy. No cognate antigen is known for these TCRs. TCRdb's table, derived via immunoSEQ multiplex PCR, lists solely in-frame clones and lacks some. This repertoire shows roughly 800 clones, 25% to 35% found once; its top ten account for roughly 55%. The sample consisted of cultured CD8+ T cells from cerebrospinal fluid. These receptors were taken from a human donor with narcolepsy. Both conserved end residues are part of each CDR3. A D gene is named only where the DNA matches it firmly. Rows may omit the clone size; those that give it use once, few, many or a size class.

CDR3nt	CDR3aa	len	d_gene	v_gene	j_gene	abundance
TGTGCCAGCAGCTTGGGAGGGTCCTATGGCTACACCTTC	CASSLGGSYGYTF	13	-	TRBV7-8	TRBJ1-2	few
TGCGCCAGCAGCCAGTACAGGGGTTCCTACGAGCAGTACTTC	CASSQYRGSYEQYF	14	TRBD1	TRBV7-7	TRBJ2-7	few
TGCGCCAGCAGCCAGTACAGGGGTTCCTACGAGCAGTACTTC	CASSQYRGSYEQYF	14	TRBD1	TRBV4-3	TRBJ2-7	hyperexpanded
TGTGCCAGTAGCGTACGGGCGGGGGCAACTAATGAAAAACTGTTTTTT	CASSVRAGATNEKLFF	16	-	TRBV19	TRBJ1-4	medium-sized
TGCGCCAGCAGCCAAGACGGGGGGGCCAGAGAGACCCAGTACTTC	CASSQDGGARETQYF	15	TRBD2	TRBV7-9	TRBJ2-5	-
TGTGCCAGCAGTCCCACAGGGGGCAGCTATGGCTACACCTTC	CASSPTGGSYGYTF	14	TRBD1	TRBV27	TRBJ1-2	-
TGTGCCAGCAGCCCTCGGACTAGCGGAAACACCGGGGAGCTGTTTTTT	CASSPRTSGNTGELFF	16	TRBD2	TRBV9	TRBJ2-2	-
TGCGCCAGCAGCCAACAGACAGGGGAGACTGAAAAACTGTTTTTT	CASSQQTGETEKLFF	15	TRBD1	TRBV4-3	TRBJ1-4	few
TGTGCCAGCAGCCCCCCCGGACAGGTCGGGACTTTCTTT	CASSPPGQVGTFF	13	TRBD1	TRBV14	TRBJ1-1	-
TGTGCCAGCAGTTTAGGGGGGAACACTGAAGCTTTCTTT	CASSLGGNTEAFF	13	-	TRBV6-6	TRBJ1-1	few
TGTGCCAGCAGCCAGCACTTACAAAGTCGGGCCAACGTCCTGACTTTC	CASSQHLQSRANVLTF	16	-	TRBV7-3	TRBJ2-6	once
TGTGCCAGCAGCTTGGGAGGGTCCTATGGCTACACCTTC	CASSLGGSYGYTF	13	-	TRBV5-6	TRBJ1-2	large
TGTGCCAGCAGCTTAGGCGGGGGGGCCTACAATGAGCAGTTCTTC	CASSLGGGAYNEQFF	15	-	TRBV7-5	TRBJ2-1	-
TGTGCCAGCAGCTTAGGGGGGGCCGACGAAGCTTTCTTT	CASSLGGADEAFF	13	-	TRBV7-9	TRBJ1-1	-
TGTGCCAGCAGCGGGACTAGCGGGGGCCAGGGCTACGAGCAGTACTTC	CASSGTSGGQGYEQYF	16	TRBD2	TRBV7-3	TRBJ2-7	-
TGTGCCAGCAGCCGGAATATACTACATTGGCATCATCAGCCCCAGCATTTT	CASSRNILHWHHQPQHF	17	-	TRBV21-1	TRBJ1-5	-
TGTGCCAGCAGCGCCACAAGGAACACCGGGGAGCTGTTTTTT	CASSATRNTGELFF	14	-	TRBV5-6	TRBJ2-2	-
TGTGCCAGCAGCTTAGGGGTAGTGGGGGTAAACTATGGCTACACCTTC	CASSLGVVGVNYGYTF	16	-	TRBV7-3	TRBJ1-2	-
TGTGCCAGCAGCTTAGGCGGGGGGGCCTACAATGAGCAGTTCTTC	CASSLGGGAYNEQFF	15	TRBD2	TRBV5-8	TRBJ2-1	few
TGCGCCAGCAGCTCGCCGTCATGGGGGGAAAAGGTGACCCAGTACTTC	CASSSPSWGEKVTQYF	16	-	TRBV5-1	TRBJ2-5	large
TGTGCCAGTAGTCTAGGGACAGCGGAACCATACACTGAAGCTTTCTTT	CASSLGTAEPYTEAFF	16	TRBD1	TRBV19	TRBJ1-1	-
TGTGCCAGCAGCTTACTAGCGGGGACCTACGAGCAGTACTTC	CASSLLAGTYEQYF	14	TRBD2	TRBV5-5	TRBJ2-7	-
TGTGCCAGCAGCTTAGTCGCAGGGGGCGACGAGCAGTACTTC	CASSLVAGGDEQYF	14	TRBD1	TRBV7-3	TRBJ2-7	-
TGTGCCAGCAGCTTTTCGGCCGGACCCTTGTTTTTT	CASSFSAGPLFF	12	-	TRBV7-9	TRBJ1-4	large